Reported below is one T cell receptor (beta chain). This record comes from a study of blood T cells in healthy people across ages. Looking at the study overall: The template switching approach captured approximately one barcoded beta molecule for every two T cells.

With a J-beta primer mix and a sample-barcoded 5' primer, a second PCR ran about 7 to 11 cycles. TCRdb re-derived calls from the 5' RACE reads in MiXCR, one entry per CDR3 protein. The sample includes hundreds of thousands of distinct CDR3 sequences, approximately 48% seen only once; the top ten take approximately 20%. This sequence was found in a man in his 60s in good health. Sequenced sample: blood.

The CDR3 DNA reads TGTGCCAGCACCCAGGGTGTCCCCCGCACCGGGGAGCTGTTTTTT. This gives the protein CASTQGVPRTGELFF. The V call is TRBV6-5, the J call TRBJ2-2; D may be TRBD1 (5 bases). V was pared by 7 bases and J by 4 bases, with 16 bases between. This CDR3 spans 15 amino acids. Per germline, CDR1 MNHEY and CDR2 SVGAGI.